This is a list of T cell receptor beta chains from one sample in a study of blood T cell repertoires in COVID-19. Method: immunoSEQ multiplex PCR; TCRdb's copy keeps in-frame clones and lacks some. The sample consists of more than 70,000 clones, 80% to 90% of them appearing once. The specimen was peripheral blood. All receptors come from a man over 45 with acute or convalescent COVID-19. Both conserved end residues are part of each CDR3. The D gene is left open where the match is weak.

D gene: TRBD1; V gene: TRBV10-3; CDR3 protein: CAISDQDRGKADTQYF
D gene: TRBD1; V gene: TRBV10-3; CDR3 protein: CAISESKTGVYEQYF
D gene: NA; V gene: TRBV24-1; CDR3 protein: CATSDGRRAFF
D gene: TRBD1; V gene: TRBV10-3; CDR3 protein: CAISDPGTGTTRRTIYF
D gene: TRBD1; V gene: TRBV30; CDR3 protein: CAWSVQGQGYTGELFF
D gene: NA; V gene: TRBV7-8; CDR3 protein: CASSFEVVSGTDTQYF
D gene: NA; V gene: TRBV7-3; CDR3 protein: CASSSGSASTEAFF
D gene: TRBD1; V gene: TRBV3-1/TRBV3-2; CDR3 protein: CASSQGTGTEAFF
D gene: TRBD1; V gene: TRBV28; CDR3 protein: CASSSPRDRGRETQYF
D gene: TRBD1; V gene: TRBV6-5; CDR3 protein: CASSYAQGDGYTF
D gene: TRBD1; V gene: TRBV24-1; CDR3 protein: CATVPTGGNEQFF
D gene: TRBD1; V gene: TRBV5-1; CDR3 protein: CASSLGLTGGREEQYF
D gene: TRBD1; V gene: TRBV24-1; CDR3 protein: CATSQGAGNSPLHF
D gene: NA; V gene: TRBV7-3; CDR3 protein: CASSLNGVGGTGELFF
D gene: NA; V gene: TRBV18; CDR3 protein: CASSPAAGYGYTF
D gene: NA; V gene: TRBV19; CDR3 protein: CASSIDLTFSYEQYF
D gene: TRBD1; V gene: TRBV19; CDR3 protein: CASSIAPGQRLYGYTF
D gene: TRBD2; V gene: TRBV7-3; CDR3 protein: CASSSAGGTDTQYF
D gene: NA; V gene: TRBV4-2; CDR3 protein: CASSQELISTDTQYF
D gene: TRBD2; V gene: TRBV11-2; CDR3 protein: CASRPARGTSWGTDTQYF
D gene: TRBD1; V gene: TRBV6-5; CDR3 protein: CASSYSWTGGGYTF
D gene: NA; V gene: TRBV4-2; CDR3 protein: CASSQMGPGDSYGYTF
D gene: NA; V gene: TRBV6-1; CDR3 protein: CASSEEGNSVFYGYTF
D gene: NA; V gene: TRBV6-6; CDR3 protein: CASSYPNPRGGYTF
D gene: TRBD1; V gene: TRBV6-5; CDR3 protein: CASSYGGRGRTEAFF
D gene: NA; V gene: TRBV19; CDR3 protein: CASTPRLANYGYTF
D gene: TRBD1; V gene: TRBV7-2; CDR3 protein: CASSPTGGFQETQYF